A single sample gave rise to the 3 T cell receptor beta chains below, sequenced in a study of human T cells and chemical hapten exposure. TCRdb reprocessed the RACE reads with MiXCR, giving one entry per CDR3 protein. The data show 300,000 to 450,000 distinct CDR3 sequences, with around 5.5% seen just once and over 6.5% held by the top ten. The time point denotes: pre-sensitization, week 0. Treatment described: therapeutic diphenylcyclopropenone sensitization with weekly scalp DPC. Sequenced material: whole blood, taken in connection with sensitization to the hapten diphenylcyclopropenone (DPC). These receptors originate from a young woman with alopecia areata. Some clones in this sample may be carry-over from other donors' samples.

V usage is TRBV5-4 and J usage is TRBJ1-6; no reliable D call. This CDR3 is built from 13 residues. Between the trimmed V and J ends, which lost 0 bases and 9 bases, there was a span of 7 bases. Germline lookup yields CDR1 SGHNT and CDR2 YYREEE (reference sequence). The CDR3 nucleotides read TGTGCCAGCAGCTTGGACAGCACTTCACCCCTCCACTTT. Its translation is CASSLDSTSPLHF.

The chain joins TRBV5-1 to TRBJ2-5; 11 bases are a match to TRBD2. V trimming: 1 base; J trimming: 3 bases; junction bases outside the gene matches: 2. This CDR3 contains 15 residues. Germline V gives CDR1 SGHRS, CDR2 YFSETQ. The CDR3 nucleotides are TGCGCCAGCAGCTTGATACTAGCGGGGGAAGAGACCCAGTACTTC. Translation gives CASSLILAGEETQYF.

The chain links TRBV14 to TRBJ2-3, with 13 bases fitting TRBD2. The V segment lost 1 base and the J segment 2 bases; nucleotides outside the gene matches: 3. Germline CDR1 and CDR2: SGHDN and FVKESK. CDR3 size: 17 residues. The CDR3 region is CASSQGTSGGVTDTQYF. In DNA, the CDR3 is TGTGCCAGCAGCCAAGGGACTAGCGGGGGAGTCACAGATACGCAGTATTTT.